A selection of T cell receptor beta chains follows, all from one sample in a study of cytomegalovirus exposure and HLA in healthy donors. Sequencing used immunoSEQ multiplex PCR; TCRdb keeps in-frame clones, though not all of them. The table has 100,000 or so clones, about 76% seen once. Specimen: PBMCs. Receptors were obtained from a man in his thirties or forties in good health and CMV-seropositive. Both conserved end residues are part of each CDR3. A D gene is named only where the DNA matches it firmly. A row's size may be missing; if present it is once, few, many or a size class.

j_call | v_call | clone_size | d_call | cdr3_aa | cdr3_nt
TRBJ2-1 | TRBV19 | NA | TRBD2 | CASSPHLGGSSYNEQFF | TGTGCCAGTAGTCCCCATCTGGGGGGGAGCTCCTACAATGAGCAGTTCTTC
TRBJ1-3 | TRBV7-2 | few | NA | CASSSQQGNTIYF | TGTGCCAGCAGCTCCCAACAGGGAAACACCATATATTTT
TRBJ1-1 | TRBV5-1 | NA | TRBD1 | CASKSGQGAFTEAFF | TGCGCCAGCAAGTCCGGACAGGGGGCGTTCACTGAAGCTTTCTTT
TRBJ2-7 | TRBV5-1 | NA | TRBD2 | CASSLELAGAYEQYF | TGCGCCAGCAGCTTGGAGCTAGCGGGGGCATACGAGCAGTACTTC
TRBJ2-1 | TRBV18 | NA | TRBD2 | CASSPGLALYNEQFF | TGTGCCAGCTCACCGGGACTAGCTCTCTACAATGAGCAGTTCTTC
TRBJ2-2 | TRBV9 | NA | NA | CASSPHGPSNTGELFF | TGTGCCAGCAGCCCCCATGGCCCATCGAACACCGGGGAGCTGTTTTTT
TRBJ1-6 | TRBV20-1 | NA | NA | CSAGESSPLHF | TGCAGTGCAGGGGAAAGTTCACCCCTCCACTTT
TRBJ1-2 | TRBV20-1 | NA | NA | CSARDDWGYTF | TGCAGTGCTAGAGATGACTGGGGCTACACCTTC
TRBJ2-4 | TRBV19 | few | TRBD2 | CASSAGLAGVNIQYF | TGTGCCAGTAGTGCGGGACTAGCGGGGGTAAACATTCAGTACTTC
TRBJ1-4 | TRBV5-1 | NA | TRBD1 | CASTTPGQGIVATNEKLFF | TGCGCCAGCACTACTCCGGGACAGGGGATAGTTGCAACTAATGAAAAACTGTTTTTT
TRBJ2-3 | TRBV7-9 | NA | TRBD2 | CSSSLFSGGVDTQYF | TGTTCCAGCAGCTTATTTAGCGGGGGAGTAGATACGCAGTATTTT
TRBJ2-5 | TRBV7-4 | NA | TRBD2 | CASSLKAGGPLTAQYF | TGTGCCAGCAGCTTGAAGGCGGGGGGGCCGTTGACGGCCCAGTACTTC
TRBJ2-2 | TRBV7-2 | NA | TRBD1 | CASSSFGQGAGTGELFF | TGTGCCAGCAGCTCCTTCGGACAGGGGGCTGGAACCGGGGAGCTGTTTTTT
TRBJ2-7 | TRBV29-1 | NA | NA | CSVGGLAAYEQYF | TGCAGCGTGGGAGGTTTGGCGGCTTACGAGCAGTACTTC
TRBJ2-1 | TRBV7-3 | NA | NA | CASSSRQEPAGAFF | TGTGCCAGCAGCTCCCGACAGGAACCCGCGGGCGCGTTCTTC
TRBJ1-6 | TRBV9 | NA | NA | CASTPDPTDTSPLHF | TGTGCCAGCACCCCAGACCCGACGGACACTTCACCCCTCCACTTT
TRBJ1-2 | TRBV29-1 | few | NA | CSVEREGDSGYTF | TGCAGCGTTGAAAGGGAGGGGGACTCGGGCTACACCTTC
TRBJ2-7 | TRBV5-1 | NA | TRBD1 | CASSLAFVDRGYEQYF | TGCGCCAGCAGCTTGGCCTTTGTCGACAGGGGGTACGAGCAGTACTTC
TRBJ2-7 | TRBV28 | NA | NA | CASSSDNDRRYEQYF | TGTGCCAGCAGTTCAGATAACGACAGGCGCTACGAGCAGTACTTC
TRBJ1-6 | TRBV19 | few | NA | CASSIGRANSPLHF | TGTGCCAGTAGTATCGGCAGGGCTAATTCACCCCTCCACTTT
TRBJ2-5 | TRBV5-4 | NA | NA | CASADRGRGGLETQYF | TGTGCCAGCGCGGATAGGGGGCGCGGGGGGCTAGAGACCCAGTACTTC
TRBJ1-4 | TRBV4-1 | NA | TRBD1 | CASRKKQGAEDEKLFF | TGCGCCAGCAGAAAAAAACAGGGGGCGGAAGATGAAAAACTGTTTTTT
TRBJ2-7 | TRBV19 | NA | TRBD2 | CASSPGTSAYEQYF | TGTGCCAGTAGTCCCGGGACTAGCGCGTACGAGCAGTACTTC
TRBJ2-1 | TRBV2 | hyperexpanded | NA | CASGYRTDAYLYNEQFF | TGTGCCAGCGGCTATCGGACAGACGCCTACCTCTACAATGAGCAGTTCTTC
TRBJ2-4 | TRBV6-1 | NA | NA | CASSGQGKDIQYF | TGTGCCAGCAGCGGGCAGGGGAAGGACATTCAGTACTTC
TRBJ1-5 | TRBV5-8 | NA | NA | CASVLTVPNQPQHF | TGTGCCAGCGTCTTAACAGTACCCAATCAGCCCCAGCATTTT
TRBJ2-3 | TRBV11-2 | NA | TRBD2 | CASSYRRGGTDTQYF | TGTGCCAGCAGCTACCGTCGGGGGGGCACAGATACGCAGTATTTT
TRBJ2-5 | TRBV12-5 | NA | NA | CASGLSGNRETQYF | TGTGCTAGTGGTTTGTCGGGTAACCGAGAGACCCAGTACTTC
TRBJ2-3 | TRBV30 | NA | TRBD2 | CAWSAPLLGGLAGGPGTDTQYF | TGTGCCTGGAGTGCTCCCCTCCTCGGAGGACTAGCGGGGGGGCCTGGCACAGATACGCAGTATTTT
TRBJ1-5 | TRBV19 | NA | TRBD1 | CASSTDRGDNQPQHF | TGTGCCAGTAGTACCGACAGGGGCGACAATCAGCCCCAGCATTTT
TRBJ2-7 | TRBV28 | NA | NA | CASSPSSAGRSYEQYF | TGTGCCAGCAGCCCGTCCAGTGCAGGGCGCTCCTACGAGCAGTACTTC
TRBJ2-5 | TRBV5-8 | once | TRBD1 | CASSPGTGFRETQYF | TGTGCCAGCAGCCCAGGGACAGGGTTTCGCGAGACCCAGTACTTC
TRBJ1-5 | TRBV30 | NA | TRBD1 | CAWSVFKEGASNQPQHF | TGTGCCTGGAGTGTATTTAAGGAGGGGGCTAGCAATCAGCCCCAGCATTTT
TRBJ2-7 | TRBV9 | NA | TRBD2 | CASSVASGGQSYEQYF | TGTGCCAGCAGCGTAGCGAGCGGGGGCCAGTCCTACGAGCAGTACTTC
TRBJ2-7 | TRBV6-5 | NA | NA | CASRNSRYFSHEQYF | TGTGCCAGCAGGAACTCGAGGTACTTCTCCCACGAGCAGTACTTC
TRBJ2-2 | TRBV5-4 | few | TRBD2 | CASSLRTSGSGELFF | TGTGCCAGCAGCTTGAGGACTAGCGGTTCCGGGGAGCTGTTTTTT
TRBJ1-5 | TRBV5-5 | NA | NA | CASSLDHRGSGNQPQHF | TGTGCCAGCAGCTTGGACCATAGGGGGTCTGGCAATCAGCCCCAGCATTTT
TRBJ1-2 | TRBV7-2 | NA | NA | CASSLESTGSGGYTF | TGTGCCAGCAGCTTAGAAAGTACAGGGTCGGGTGGCTACACCTTC
TRBJ1-1 | TRBV18 | once | NA | CASSPRRERNTEAFF | TGTGCCAGCTCACCACGGCGGGAAAGGAACACTGAAGCTTTCTTT
TRBJ2-1 | TRBV7-3 | NA | TRBD2 | CASSLGLAGDEQFF | TGTGCCAGCAGCCTTGGACTAGCGGGGGATGAGCAGTTCTTC
TRBJ2-1 | TRBV9 | NA | TRBD2 | CASGHRTGKTSGGTSYNEQFF | TGTGCCAGCGGCCATAGGACAGGCAAGACTAGCGGGGGCACCTCCTACAATGAGCAGTTCTTC
TRBJ1-1 | TRBV6-5 | once | TRBD1 | CASSTGSATEAFF | TGTGCCAGTTCGACAGGGTCCGCCACTGAAGCTTTCTTT
TRBJ2-3 | TRBV5-4 | NA | TRBD2 | CASSVRTSGRDTQYF | TGTGCCAGCAGCGTAAGGACTAGCGGAAGAGATACGCAGTATTTT
TRBJ1-1 | TRBV30 | NA | NA | CAWVKLRSTEAFF | TGTGCCTGGGTGAAACTTCGGAGCACTGAAGCTTTCTTT
TRBJ1-1 | TRBV6-5 | few | NA | CASTSRENTEAFF | TGTGCCAGCACCTCGCGGGAGAACACTGAAGCTTTCTTT
TRBJ1-2 | TRBV7-9 | NA | NA | CASSRMQGSYGYTF | TGTGCCAGCAGCCGAATGCAGGGAAGCTATGGCTACACCTTC
TRBJ2-7 | TRBV13 | NA | TRBD1 | CASSLGVTGFSEQYF | TGTGCCAGCAGCTTAGGCGTGACAGGGTTTAGCGAGCAGTACTTC
TRBJ1-2 | TRBV28 | once | TRBD1 | CASSLWGRQGADYGYTF | TGTGCCAGCAGTTTATGGGGCCGACAGGGGGCCGACTATGGCTACACCTTC
TRBJ2-3 | TRBV29-1 | once | NA | CSVEGGGPGTDTQYF | TGCAGCGTTGAAGGCGGGGGCCCCGGCACAGATACGCAGTATTTT
TRBJ1-6 | TRBV7-9 | NA | TRBD1 | CASSWGQGTSPLHF | TGTGCCAGCAGCTGGGGACAGGGAACCTCACCCCTCCACTTT
TRBJ2-7 | TRBV9 | NA | TRBD1 | CASSSGTGFYEQYF | TGTGCCAGCAGCTCTGGGACAGGTTTCTACGAGCAGTACTTC
TRBJ1-4 | TRBV30 | few | NA | CAWNRATNEKLFF | TGTGCCTGGAACAGAGCAACTAATGAAAAACTGTTTTTT